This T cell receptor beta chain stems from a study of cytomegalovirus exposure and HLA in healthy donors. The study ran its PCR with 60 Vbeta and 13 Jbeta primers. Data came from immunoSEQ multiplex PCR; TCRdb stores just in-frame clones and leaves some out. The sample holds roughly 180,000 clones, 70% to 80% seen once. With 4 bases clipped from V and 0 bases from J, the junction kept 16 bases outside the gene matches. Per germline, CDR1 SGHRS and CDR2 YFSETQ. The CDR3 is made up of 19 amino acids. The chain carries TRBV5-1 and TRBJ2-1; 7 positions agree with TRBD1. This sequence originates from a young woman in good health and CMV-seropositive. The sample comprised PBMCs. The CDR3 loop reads CASSQPRDRVLSSYNEQFF. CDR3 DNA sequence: TGCGCCAGCAGCCAGCCTCGGGACAGAGTTTTGAGCTCCTACAATGAGCAGTTCTTC.